Following are 28 T cell receptor beta chains from one sample sequenced in a study of T cell repertoires in cytomegalovirus infection. These TCRs' antigens remain unknown. TCRdb fed the reads into MiXCR, producing one record per CDR3 protein. Among hundreds of thousands of distinct CDR3 sequences, roughly a third were seen once, and the ten largest hold around a sixth. The material was cultured PBMCs, obtained from culture after CMV antigen stimulation. The receptors here all came from a human donor in good health (CMV status not recorded). Some clones in this sample may be carry-over from other donors' samples.

This clonotype was detected ten times or more. This rearrangement joins TRBV7-2 to TRBJ2-3; maybe TRBD2 (6 bases). Per the germline V gene, CDR1 is SGHTA and CDR2 is FQGNSA. The CDR3 is 14 residues long. Trimming took 1 base from V and 4 from J, leaving 9 bases between them. This chain's CDR3 is CASSLGLDPDTQYF. In DNA form, the CDR3 reads TGTGCCAGCAGCTTAGGACTAGATCCAGATACGCAGTATTTT.

V gene TRBV7-2 combines with J gene TRBJ1-2; 7 nucleotides agree with TRBD1. This CDR3 is built from 14 residues. Looked up from germline, CDR1 is SGHTA and CDR2 is FQGNSA. Trimming took 0 bases from V and 5 from J; bases not matched to a gene: 3. CDR3 in amino acids: CASSLAATGYGYTF. In nucleotides, the CDR3 is TGTGCCAGCAGCTTAGCCGCGACAGGGTATGGCTACACCTTC.

This clonotype has a handful of counts. The chain uses TRBV7-9 and TRBJ1-3; D remains ambiguous. The V gene lost 4 bases and the J gene lost 0 bases, with 10 bases spanning the gap. The CDR3 runs to 15 residues. Germline V gene sequence: CDR1 SEHNR, CDR2 FQNEAQ (reference sequence). The chain's CDR3 is CASSSTKYSGNTIYF. The CDR3 DNA reads as TGTGCCAGCAGCTCGACGAAGTACTCTGGAAACACCATATATTTT.

This chain uses TRBV24-1 with TRBJ1-4, with TRBD1 as a possible D gene (5 bases). This CDR3 is 16 amino acids long. V was clipped by 4 bases and J by 2 bases, with 13 bases between them. Germline loops: CDR1 KGHDR, CDR2 SFDVKD. Here the CDR3 DNA reads TGTGCCACCAGTGACCCAGACAGTCCGACTAATGAAAAACTGTTTTTT. It specifies CATSDPDSPTNEKLFF.

This clonotype came up a few times. V is TRBV6-1 and J is TRBJ1-2; D might be TRBD1 (6 bases). Germline CDR1 and CDR2: MNHNS and SASEGT. V lost 5 bases, J lost 4 bases, and 14 bases lay in between. The length of the CDR3 is 14 residues. The CDR3 DNA reads as TGTGCCAGCAGTAACCGAGGAGGGGGCTATGGCTACACCTTC. Translation: CASSNRGGGYGYTF.

The chain recombines TRBV5-4 with TRBJ2-1; D is undetermined. V was trimmed by 4 bases and J by 4 bases, leaving 15 bases between them. The length of the CDR3 is 15 residues. The germline CDR1 and CDR2 sequences are SGHNT and YYREEE (reference sequence). CDR3 protein: CASSLRDWTYNEQFF. The CDR3 DNA is TGTGCCAGCAGCCTACGTGACTGGACGTACAATGAGCAGTTCTTC.

This clonotype was seen a few times. The chain is built from TRBV4-2 and TRBJ1-1; D not certain. Trimming took off 0 bases at V and 6 bases at J, with 14 bases between the two ends. The CDR3 is 15 amino acids. From germline, CDR1 is LGHNA and CDR2 YNFKEQ. The CDR3 protein is CASSQDPVGSPEAFF. CDR3 nucleotides: TGTGCCAGCAGCCAAGATCCAGTAGGGAGTCCTGAAGCTTTCTTT.

The sample holds a few counts of this clonotype. The chain has TRBV12-3 or TRBV12-4 and TRBJ1-2, with TRBD1 matching over 7 bases. Trimming cost V 3 bases and J 4 bases; bases outside gene matches: 5. The length of the CDR3 is 14 residues. DNA for the CDR3: TGTGCCAGCAGTTTGGGACAGTTTTTCTATGGCTACACCTTC. Translation: CASSLGQFFYGYTF.

V gene TRBV29-1 combines with J gene TRBJ2-7; TRBD2 agrees at 10 bases. The germline CDR1 and CDR2 sequences are SQVTM and ANQGSEA. The trim removed 4 bases at V and 6 bases at J, leaving 6 bases unmatched. CDR3 length equals 13 residues. CDR3 coding DNA: TGCAGCGTTGGGACTAGCGGTTTTGGCGAGCAGTACTTC. It is translated as CSVGTSGFGEQYF.

Remarks on this clonotype: One junction end does not reproduce the germline sequence, and a read error may be involved. V gene TRBV11-2 combines with J gene TRBJ1-2, with 8 bases lining up with TRBD1. Germline CDR1 is SGHAT and CDR2 is FQNNGV. The CDR3 has 15 residues. This CDR3 reads CASSPTRTGTYGYTF. Here the CDR3 DNA reads TGTGCCAGCAGCCCCACCCGGACAGGGACCTATGGCTACACCTTT.

This chain uses TRBV12-3 or TRBV12-4 with TRBJ2-1; 7 bases map to TRBD2. The V segment lost 3 bases and the J segment 9 bases; nucleotides outside the gene matches: 11. The CDR3 contains 15 residues. As DNA, the CDR3 is TGTGCCAGCAGTTTGCGGGAGTTTCGCGGGGCTGAGCAGTTCTTC. Residues: CASSLREFRGAEQFF.

CDR3 in DNA: TGTGCCAGCAGGAGCGGGGAGGGCACAGATACGCAGTATTTT. It yields the protein CASRSGEGTDTQYF. The chain couples TRBV2 to TRBJ2-3; 7 bases fit TRBD2. V lost 6 bases to trimming and J lost 1 base; unmatched junction nucleotides: 4. CDR3 length: 14 residues. The germline V gene has CDR1 SNHLY and CDR2 FYNNEI.

The chain has TRBV7-2 and TRBJ2-1; 7 positions agree with TRBD1. The CDR3 length is 15 residues. Trimming removed 4 bases from V and 3 bases from J; junction bases left unmatched: 6. Germline CDR1 reads SGHTA; CDR2 reads FQGNSA. This CDR3 reads CASSYQQGLYNEQFF. CDR3 bases: TGTGCCAGCAGCTACCAACAGGGGCTCTACAATGAGCAGTTCTTC.

This chain uses TRBV20-1 with TRBJ2-5, with a weak D call TRBD2 (6 bases). The germline V and J ends were trimmed by 6 bases and 5 bases, with 13 bases remaining between them. The CDR3 is made up of 12 amino acids. CDR1 and CDR2 from the germline V gene are DFQATT and SNEGSKA (reference sequence). The CDR3, as DNA: TGCAGTGCCGAGGAGGGCCGTGAGACCCAGTACTTC. This sequence encodes CSAEEGRETQYF.

The sample holds a few counts of this clonotype. This chain uses TRBV6-5 with TRBJ2-2; perhaps TRBD1 as D (7 bases). CDR3 size: 16 residues. Germline values: CDR1 MNHEY, CDR2 SVGAGI. V was pared by 2 bases and J by 5 bases, with 15 bases between. The CDR3 sequence: CASSYTGVAGTGELFF. The CDR3 nucleotides are TGTGCCAGCAGTTACACAGGGGTGGCGGGGACCGGGGAGCTGTTTTTT.

The chain couples TRBV19 to TRBJ2-3; no reliable D call. The CDR3 is 14 amino acids. Trimming removed 1 base from V and 4 bases from J, with 9 bases in between. Germline V lookup: CDR1 LNHDA, CDR2 SQIVND (reference sequence). The DNA for the CDR3 is TGTGCCAGTAGTATAGGGTACCCACCAGATACGCAGTATTTT. As protein: CASSIGYPPDTQYF. Based on the CDR3 plus reference TRBV19 and TRBJ2-3, the full variable domain is DGGITQSPKYLFRKEGQNVTLSCEQNLNHDAMYWYRQDPGQGLRLIYYSQIVNDFQKGDIAEGYSVSREKKESFPLTVTSAQKNPTAFYLCASSIGYPPDTQYFGPGTRLTVL.

This clonotype was detected many times. CDR3: CASSRDGSSGNTIYF. The CDR3 region has the DNA TGTGCCAGCAGCCGGGACGGAAGCTCTGGAAACACCATATATTTT. The gene calls are TRBV7-2 and TRBJ1-3; TRBD1 might be the D (5 bases). The CDR3 is 15 amino acids. V shed 5 bases and J shed 0 bases, with 11 bases lying between them. CDR1 and CDR2 from the germline V gene are SGHTA and FQGNSA. Based on the CDR3 plus reference TRBV7-2 and TRBJ1-3, the full variable domain is GAGVSQSPSNKVTEKGKDVELRCDPISGHTALYWYRQSLGQGLEFLIYFQGNSAPDKSGLPSDRFSAERTGGSVSTLTIQRTQQEDSAVYLCASSRDGSSGNTIYFGEGSWLTVV.

The chain is built from TRBV29-1 and TRBJ1-1, with D possibly being TRBD1 (5 bases). This CDR3 region has 13 residues. Looked up from germline, CDR1 is SQVTM and CDR2 is ANQGSEA. Trimming stripped 4 bases from V and 2 bases from J, with 11 bases between. The CDR3 region has the DNA TGCAGCGTTGGTCCCAGGGCAAACACTGAAGCTTTCTTT. This encodes CSVGPRANTEAFF.

The table lists this clonotype with many counts. The chain couples TRBV7-9 to TRBJ1-4; D not certain. The germline gives CDR1 SEHNR, CDR2 FQNEAQ (reference sequence). CDR3 length equals 16 residues. V was cut by 1 base and J by 8 bases, with 17 bases left in between. This CDR3 reads CASSLEALHRPEKLFF. In DNA form, the CDR3 reads TGTGCCAGCAGCTTAGAGGCCCTACATCGCCCGGAAAAACTGTTTTTT.

The V gene is TRBV6-1, the J gene TRBJ1-1; maybe TRBD1 (5 bases). Per the germline V gene, CDR1 is MNHNS and CDR2 is SASEGT. V dropped 4 bases and J dropped 5 bases, with 11 bases sitting between them. CDR3 length: 13 amino acids. CDR3 region: CASSAGGRTEAFF. For the CDR3, the DNA is TGTGCCAGCAGTGCTGGGGGAAGGACTGAAGCTTTCTTT.

The sample holds a few counts of this clonotype. The chain employs TRBV12-3 or TRBV12-4 and TRBJ2-1; TRBD1 matches at 8 bases. The CDR3 is made up of 16 amino acids. V was pared by 5 bases and J by 2 bases, with 8 bases of the junction left unmatched. The CDR3 loop is CASSDRQGMPYNEQFF. CDR3 bases: TGTGCCAGCAGTGATAGACAGGGGATGCCCTACAATGAGCAGTTCTTC.

The V and J genes are TRBV20-1 and TRBJ2-3, with D uncertain. CDR3 size: 15 residues. Trimming left V 3 bases short and J 0 bases short, with 13 bases between. Germline V lookup: CDR1 DFQATT, CDR2 SNEGSKA (reference sequence). The CDR3 spells CSASFASTSTDTQYF. In DNA, the CDR3 is TGCAGTGCTAGTTTTGCGTCAACTAGCACAGATACGCAGTATTTT.

The chain joins TRBV4-3 to TRBJ2-2; D call uncertain. In germline, CDR1 is LGHNA, CDR2 YSLEER. V shed 0 bases and J shed 6 bases, with 11 bases lying between them. The CDR3 spans 15 residues. The CDR3 sequence: CASSQDKGLPGELFF. The CDR3 nucleotides are TGCGCCAGCAGCCAAGATAAAGGGTTACCCGGGGAGCTGTTTTTT.

J is TRBJ2-6 and V is TRBV23-1, with D possibly TRBD1 on 5 matching bases. TRBV23-1 is annotated as an ORF whose role is uncertain. V lost 0 bases and J 0 bases, leaving 12 bases between the germline ends. CDR3 length: 18 amino acids. CDR3 in amino acids: CASSQSGRSLSGANVLTF. The CDR3 nucleotides read TGCGCCAGCAGTCAATCGGGGCGGAGCCTCTCTGGGGCCAACGTCCTGACTTTC.

The table lists this clonotype with a few counts. The chain uses TRBV6-2 or TRBV6-3 and TRBJ2-3; D may be TRBD1 or TRBD2 (5 bases each). The CDR3 extends over 14 amino acids. Germline loops: CDR1 MNHEY, CDR2 SVGEGT. The V gene lost 8 bases and the J gene lost 0 bases, with 12 bases spanning the gap. The CDR3 DNA reads as TGTGCCAGCTTCCAGGGACCCAGCACAGATACGCAGTATTTT. Its protein is CASFQGPSTDTQYF.

The V and J genes are TRBV11-3 and TRBJ2-1; TRBD2 aligns across 11 bases. V trimming: 5 bases; J trimming: 8 bases; junction bases outside the gene matches: 5. CDR1 is SGHNT, CDR2 YENEEA, per germline. There are 14 residues in the CDR3. CDR3 region: CASSRLAGPDEQFF. The CDR3 bases are TGTGCCAGCAGCAGACTAGCGGGGCCCGATGAGCAGTTCTTC.

The V and J genes are TRBV6-5 and TRBJ2-3; weak D call: TRBD2 (6 bases). The CDR3 has 14 residues. V was clipped by 4 bases and J by 6 bases, with 14 bases between them. Looked up from germline, CDR1 is MNHEY and CDR2 is SVGAGI. CDR3 sequence reads: CASSWAGSGDTQYF. CDR3 sequence (DNA): TGTGCCAGCAGTTGGGCGGGATCGGGGGATACGCAGTATTTT.

This chain links TRBV10-3 with TRBJ1-2; tentative D call: TRBD1 (6 bases). CDR1 and CDR2 (germline): ENHRY, SYGVKD. Trimming shortened V by 4 bases and J by 8 bases, and 11 bases separated the two germline ends. CDR3 length: 12 amino acids. The CDR3 DNA reads TGTGCCATCAGTGGACGGGGGGGCGGCTACACCTTC. The encoded protein is CAISGRGGGYTF.